This T cell receptor beta chain comes out of a study of T cells in Graves' hyperthyroidism and ophthalmopathy. This clonotype was seen at least ten times. Amplification of TCR beta CDR3 regions used RNA as the template. HTBI primers were employed in a first-round RT-PCR of the TCR CDR3. TCRdb reprocessed the multiplex PCR reads with MiXCR, giving one entry per CDR3 protein. Of fewer than 600,000 distinct CDR3 sequences listed, 12% to 15% are singletons. The germline V gene encodes CDR1 GTSNPN and CDR2 SVGIG (reference sequence). This CDR3 has 14 residues. V lost 2 bases to trimming and J lost 2 bases, with 11 bases between them.

The sequencing input was blood. The sequence was collected from a woman aged 40 to 50 with Graves' hyperthyroidism. The rearrangement uses TRBV30 and TRBJ2-3; D possibly corresponds to TRBD1 (6 bases). CDR3 coding DNA: TGTGCCTGGAGTCCACAGGGCCCCACAGATACGCAGTATTTT. Translating gives CAWSPQGPTDTQYF.